This T cell receptor beta chain was captured by sequencing in a study of cytomegalovirus exposure and HLA in healthy donors (TCRdb year 2017). Turning to the overall study: An earlier analysis of about 530 of the donors reported 276 Gb of sequence data and 100 million to 120 million unique TCR beta sequences obtained from 150 million to 200 million T cells. Among the approximately 400 genotyped donors, roughly 80% belonged to the genetic ancestry cluster associated with self-reported Caucasian donors. Rather than drawing on any new phenotypic data, the later analysis identified candidate immune exposures from TCR beta sequences and the way those sequences occurred across donors. All discovery cohort repertoires had been generated using a single sequencing platform. In addition to the first cohort of hundreds of subjects, a separate validation cohort of 100 to 150 different subjects was used. About 330 gigabases of sequencing data and roughly 80 million unique TCR sequences made up an early release that covered about 640 HLA-typed donors. Roughly five DR-DQ haplotypes were handled as single units for association and clustering, since linkage in the cohort was strong. The number of donors typed differed by locus, with about 629-640 for A, B, C, DRB1 and DQB1, 522 for DQA1, 600 to 610 for DPA1, and 400 to 490 for DPB1. Genome-wide SNP genotypes for about 65% of the roughly 700 donors were used in a later genetic analysis, which treated that subset as a discovery cohort. Donor age, sex, ethnicity and CMV serostatus were compiled together with the repertoire data. To study patterns of TCR occurrence, a later analysis re-analyzed previously published TCR beta repertoires from around 660 donors and added high-resolution HLA genotyping. The study used immunosequencing to profile the T cell repertoires of 600 to 850 subjects and linked those repertoires to cytomegalovirus serostatus. The aim of the study was to test whether cataloging public T cell receptors could identify signatures of past pathogen exposure. To decide whether each TCR beta V gene segment behaved as functional or pseudogenic, an earlier analysis of several hundred of the donors relied on high-throughput TCR beta sequencing. To predict cytomegalovirus infection status, the study combined high-throughput TCR immunosequencing, statistical association of individual TCRs with disease status, and machine learning. Among roughly 400 genotyped donors of the cohort, an average of approximately 220,000 unique TCR beta nucleotide sequences was sequenced per donor, of which about 19% were non-productive. HLA typing covered class I and class II loci at four-digit resolution. Overall study outcomes, separate from this receptor: The sequencing pipeline was judged likely to have produced a cluster of highly shared sequence variants as a technical artifact. Strong co-occurrence of HLA alleles, especially DR and DQ, made assigning TCR associations to individual alleles difficult. It was suggested by the authors that the approach could potentially be generalized to other disease states and immunological phenotypes. In this cohort, only TCR beta chains were sequenced, and detectable features were limited by the absence of alpha or paired-chain data. The classifier was reported to diagnose cytomegalovirus status with high specificity and sensitivity in both the original and validation cohorts. In an earlier analysis of fewer than 750 of the donors, most TCR beta V segments were observed in productive rearrangements about 90% or about 30% of the time, broadly matching IMGT annotations. According to a later genetic analysis, donors in an Asian-associated ancestry cluster had fewer N-insertions in productive TCRs than the approximately 700-donor mean. In a later analysis, most CMV-associated TCR beta chains were found to appear HLA-restricted, with HLA associations seemingly driven largely by CMV exposure. Most TCR sequences were seen in very few donors, while some public TCRs were found in many individuals. The presence/absence analyses assumed that sequencing depth was roughly uniform across donors, and that assumption may not be true. A few of the identified cytomegalovirus-associated TCR beta chains were confirmed in vitro to be specific for cytomegalovirus antigens. In a later analysis, several top co-occurrence clusters were reported to appear linked to parvovirus B19, influenza, CMV and Epstein-Barr virus. A later analysis found that TCR association rates varied across HLA loci, with DRB1 alleles showing the most associated TCRs and HLA-C alleles the fewest. Specific HLA alleles were associated with more than 15,000 TCR beta sequences at a false discovery rate of 0.05 in a later analysis. Immune exposure information for the cohort was limited to CMV serostatus. Correlated functional status among segregating V segments might reflect linkage disequilibrium, but an unknown experimental factor could not be ruled out. The study listed 150 to 200 TCR beta chains as associated with cytomegalovirus. HLA typing was unavailable for some donors at each locus, so association tests used only the typed subset. A further reported finding was that TCR beta sequences accurately predicted the HLA-A and HLA-B alleles for most subjects in the first cohort. A later analysis found that HLA-associated TCR beta chains were more clonally expanded and had lower generation probabilities than equally common non-associated chains. Because counts were too low, fewer than 20 rarely observed V segments, including chromosome 9 orphons, were excluded from the earlier analysis of around 590 of the donors. A later genetic analysis associated a missense DCLRE1C variant with V-gene and J-gene trimming of TCR beta chains, and an independent cohort replicated the association.

The cohort was made up of approximately 670 healthy bone marrow donors. All cohort members were sampled while nominally healthy, although unrecorded immune exposures were likely present. The donor was CMV seropositive and was included in the group of approximately 310 seropositive cohort members. Every donor gave a peripheral blood sample, and the peripheral blood mononuclear cells from that sample were used for TCR beta sequencing. Genomic DNA was extracted from the blood cell samples with the Qiagen DNeasy Blood Extraction Kit. Library preparation used the immunoSEQ multiplex PCR assay. The multiplex PCR relied on a mix of 60 forward primers for TCR Vbeta segments and 13 reverse primers for TCR Jbeta segments. Amplification of the CDR3 region of rearranged TCR beta genes was performed with a multiplex PCR assay on genomic DNA. The Illumina HiSeq System was used to sequence the amplified TCR beta libraries as 87-base-pair reads. In the original analysis: Across the 600 to 700 repertoires, a later analysis counted tens of millions of unique TCR beta chains, roughly 11 million of which were shared by at least two donors. Raw reads were error-corrected and collapsed into unique sequences by a nearest-neighbor algorithm in which closely related sequences were merged to remove PCR and sequencing errors. Alignment of CDR3 sequences to IMGT reference sequences was used to assign V, D and J gene segments. For a sequence to be retained, a match of at least six nucleotides to both a V gene segment and a J gene segment was required. Rearrangements were called productive when the CDR3 lacked stop codons and stayed in frame with V and J; all others were non-productive. Following IMGT convention, CDR3 was defined as the stretch from the second conserved V-encoded cysteine up to the conserved J-encoded phenylalanine. The earlier analysis of 500 to 600 of the donors excluded sequences that lacked an unambiguous match to a single V gene segment. An earlier analysis of under 750 of the donors called V segments functional above 56.7% productive rearrangements and segregating when the between-donor standard deviation exceeded 5%. A statistical classification framework was developed to diagnose cytomegalovirus status using the catalog of TCR beta chain sequences. In a later analysis, V and J genes were assigned by comparing TCR nucleotide sequences against IMGT/GENE-DB human TR gene sequences. Using the TCRdist pipeline, a later analysis assigned CDR3 sequences along with most-parsimonious VDJ recombination scenarios. In a later analysis, each TCR beta chain was defined by its CDR3 amino acid sequence together with its V-gene family, and reads without a unique V-gene family were excluded. To address suspected cross-contamination and a sequencing artifact, a later analysis removed 592 highly shared, low-generation-probability nucleotide sequences. In a later analysis, a clonal expansion index for each public chain was calculated from normalized within-repertoire ranks of inferred template counts. Generation probabilities in a later analysis came from a VDJ recombination model fitted to out-of-frame rearrangements, and those results were checked against IGoR. In a later analysis, hypergeometric tests were used to score TCR-TCR, TCR-HLA and TCR-CMV co-occurrence, with a repertoire-size bias correction applied to TCR pairs. To estimate false discovery rates, a later analysis permuted the HLA or CMV assignments 20 times. In a later analysis, co-occurring TCRs were grouped with DBSCAN, and TCRdist sequence similarity was added when clustering was performed within HLA-allele-positive subsets. Repertoires with fewer than 30,000 or more than 120,000 public chains, plus five repertoires with anomalous nucleotide sharing, were excluded from co-occurrence clustering. TCRdb took over this immuneACCESS table, retaining in-frame rearrangements with V and J assigned. Such tables are incomplete; in checked studies, under half of the missing clones stem from an unresolved V gene, and the remainder is unexplained. V and J calls and clone size are copied from that table; D and trimming were computed from the DNA. The sample includes more than 75,000 clones, with around four fifths observed a single time. The ten most abundant clones make up around 5.6% of the sample.

This clone turned up a few times. The antigen this receptor binds is unknown. No much larger clone exists at a distance of one base, and base qualities are not known. This sequence was found in a woman under 30 in good health and CMV-seropositive. The sample comprised PBMCs.

The CDR3 is CASLTLPGGAGYTF. At the DNA level, the sequence is TGTGCCAGCCTAACCCTCCCCGGCGGGGCTGGCTACACCTTC. The rearrangement combines TRBV2 with TRBJ1-2; tentative D gene TRBD1, with 5 bases matching. Trimming removed 8 bases from V and 7 bases from J, leaving 20 bases between the germline ends. Sequences SNHLY (CDR1) and FYNNEI (CDR2) are obtained from the germline V gene. Measured from the cysteine to the phenylalanine, the CDR3 is 14 residues long. Only the CDR3 DNA is retained, 42 bases long and in frame from the first base. The entire variable domain, with the stretches around the CDR3 drawn from the reference TRBV2 and TRBJ1-2 proteins, is EPEVTQTPSHQVTQMGQEVILRCVPISNHLYFYWYRQILGQKVEFLVSFYNNEISEKSEIFDDQFSVERPDGSNFTLKIRSTKLEDSAMYFCASLTLPGGAGYTFGSGTRLTVV.